These 27 T cell receptor beta chains originate from one sample sequenced in a study of identical twins. TCRdb reprocessed the 5' RACE reads with MiXCR, giving one entry per CDR3 protein. The sample records roughly 720,000 distinct CDR3 sequences, 15% to 20% being singletons. The data were also submitted as part of a second study, on T cells expressing NK-cell markers.

Sequencing was performed on PBMCs. The receptors stem from a woman younger than 35 in good health.

The chain joins TRBV7-3 to TRBJ2-1; 8 bases align to TRBD2. The CDR3 extends over 15 amino acids. Germline assignment: CDR1 SGHTA and CDR2 FQGTGA. V lost 5 bases and J lost 1; bases outside the gene matches: 4. DNA of the CDR3: TGTGCCAGCAGCCCTCAGCGGGGGTCCTACAATGAGCAGTTCTTC. It encodes CASSPQRGSYNEQFF.

This chain uses TRBV11-2 with TRBJ2-1; possibly TRBD2 for D (6 bases). V was trimmed by 5 bases and J by 6 bases, leaving 17 bases between them. Germline V gives CDR1 SGHAT, CDR2 FQNNGV. This CDR3 spans 15 amino acids. The CDR3 loop reads CASSQRTTPGNEQFF. The CDR3 nucleotides are TGTGCCAGCAGCCAGCGGACTACCCCCGGCAATGAGCAGTTCTTC. The whole variable domain, filled in from reference TRBV11-2 and TRBJ2-1, reads EAGVAQSPRYKIIEKRQSVAFWCNPISGHATLYWYQQILGQGPKLLIQFQNNGVVDDSQLPKDRFSAERLKGVDSTLKIQPAKLEDSAVYLCASSQRTTPGNEQFFGPGTRLTVL.

J is TRBJ2-2 and V is TRBV27; D ambiguous. Per the germline V gene, CDR1 is MNHEY and CDR2 is SMNVEV (reference sequence). Trimming took off 6 bases at V and 0 bases at J, with 8 bases between the two ends. CDR3 length equals 14 residues. The CDR3 DNA reads TGTGCCAGCAGAGTACGGGCGAACACCGGGGAGCTGTTTTTT. Translated: CASRVRANTGELFF.

The sample holds a few counts of this clonotype. This chain joins TRBV27 and TRBJ1-1, with a tentative D call TRBD1 (5 bases). V lost 11 bases, J lost 4 bases, and 17 bases lay in between. The CDR3 spans 13 residues. Germline CDR1 is MNHEY and CDR2 is SMNVEV (reference sequence). This CDR3 reads CASKTAAGTEAFF. The CDR3 bases are TGTGCCTCCAAGACAGCCGCGGGCACTGAAGCTTTCTTT.

This clonotype came up many times. The genes are TRBV7-8 and TRBJ2-2; D gene unclear. The CDR3 is 13 residues long. With 6 bases removed from V and 1 base from J, the gap between germline ends came to 6 bases. Germline CDR1 is SGHVS and CDR2 is FQNEAQ. CDR3 coding DNA: TGTGCCAGCAGTTTTGGGAACACCGGGGAGCTGTTTTTT. It encodes CASSFGNTGELFF.

This clonotype showed up just a few times. CDR3 nucleotide sequence: TGCAGTGCTAAGCCTTTACGGGGCTACACCTTC. Amino acids: CSAKPLRGYTF. The chain couples TRBV20-1 to TRBJ1-2; D is ambiguous. Deletions cut 4 bases from V and 8 bases from J, with 11 bases between. The CDR3 contains 11 residues. CDR1 is DFQATT and CDR2 is SNEGSKA in the germline V gene (reference sequence).

This clonotype was observed once. CDR3 region: CASSFGLAGPYEQYF. For the CDR3, the DNA is TGTGCCAGCAGTTTCGGTCTAGCGGGACCCTACGAGCAGTACTTC. The chain is built from TRBV6-2 or TRBV6-3 and TRBJ2-7, with 9 bases aligning to TRBD2. The V and J ends lost 4 bases and 2 bases, in that order; junction bases with no gene match: 6. This CDR3 has 15 residues. CDR1 is MNHEY and CDR2 is SVGEGT in the germline V gene.

This chain uses TRBV24-1 with TRBJ2-3; 9 bases map to TRBD1. The germline V gene has CDR1 KGHDR and CDR2 SFDVKD. J was trimmed by 3 bases and V by 7 bases; bases with no gene match: 13. The CDR3 loop spans 17 amino acids. CDR3 nucleotide sequence: TGTGCCACCAGCGACCCCCGGGGACAGGGTAGTACAGATACGCAGTATTTT. It codes for CATSDPRGQGSTDTQYF.

Only a few counts were recorded for this clonotype. The CDR3 protein is CASTKGVNSPLHF. Here the CDR3 DNA reads TGTGCCAGTACGAAGGGAGTTAATTCACCCCTCCACTTT. The chain carries TRBV19 and TRBJ1-6, with D hard to call. CDR3 length: 13 residues. The germline V gene has CDR1 LNHDA and CDR2 SQIVND (reference sequence). V was shortened by 7 bases and J by 6 bases, with 10 bases between the two germline ends.

This clonotype turned up a few times. The CDR3, as DNA: TGCAGCGGTGGACAGGGGGGACCCTACGAGCAGTACTTC. This translates into CSGGQGGPYEQYF. V usage is TRBV29-1 and J usage is TRBJ2-7; 10 positions agree with TRBD1. V trimming: 7 bases; J trimming: 2 bases; junction bases outside the gene matches: 5. The CDR3 runs to 13 residues. CDR1 is SQVTM, CDR2 ANQGSEA, per germline.

The chain combines TRBV10-2 with TRBJ1-1; TRBD1 aligns across 10 bases. CDR1 WSHSY and CDR2 SAAADI come from the germline V gene. CDR3 length: 13 amino acids. The J segment lost 9 bases and the V segment lost 2 bases, leaving 3 bases of the junction unmatched. The CDR3 here is CASSEVTGGQAFF. CDR3 DNA sequence: TGCGCCAGCAGTGAGGTGACAGGGGGCCAAGCTTTCTTT.

This clonotype occurred a few times. The V and J genes are TRBV24-1 and TRBJ2-1, with D possibly being TRBD1 (5 bases). Trimming removed 4 bases at V and 6 bases at J, with 21 bases between. CDR1 is KGHDR, CDR2 SFDVKD, per germline. This CDR3 has 17 amino acids. The CDR3 DNA is TGTGCCACCAGTGACAAGAGAGGAAAAGGGGCAGTCAATGAGCAGTTCTTC. Protein sequence: CATSDKRGKGAVNEQFF.

The sample holds many counts of this clonotype. The chain joins TRBV5-1 to TRBJ1-2, with 7 bases lining up with TRBD1. V lost 5 bases and J lost 10; bases outside the gene matches: 14. The CDR3 covers 14 residues. The germline V gene encodes CDR1 SGHRS and CDR2 YFSETQ. The CDR3 loop is CASSSAPGQVDYTF. The CDR3 bases are TGCGCCAGCAGTTCCGCCCCTGGACAGGTCGACTACACCTTC.

This clonotype has more than one count but fewer than ten. This sequence joins TRBV6-1 and TRBJ1-1; D is unclear. This CDR3 has 14 amino acids. Trimming took off 5 bases at V and 1 base at J, with 11 bases between the two ends. Germline assignment: CDR1 MNHNS and CDR2 SASEGT. CDR3: CASSRDLPNTEAFF. The CDR3 DNA follows: TGTGCCAGCAGTCGAGACCTACCGAACACTGAAGCTTTCTTT.

The chain links TRBV5-1 to TRBJ1-2; no firm D call. In germline, CDR1 is SGHRS, CDR2 YFSETQ. The V end was cut by 4 bases, the J end by 5 bases, with 18 bases between. The CDR3 loop spans 15 amino acids. The CDR3 nucleotides read TGCGCCAGCAGCCAGCGGCAGGCTAGCCCTTATGGCTACACCTTC. Amino acids: CASSQRQASPYGYTF.

The chain combines TRBV5-1 with TRBJ2-3; TRBD2 aligns across 11 bases. CDR3 length equals 17 residues. V trimming: 0 bases; J trimming: 1 base; junction bases outside the gene matches: 4. Germline CDR1 is SGHRS and CDR2 is YFSETQ. CDR3 nucleotide sequence: TGCGCCAGCAGCTTGGTAGCGGGAGGGCCTCGCACAGATACGCAGTATTTT. This sequence encodes CASSLVAGGPRTDTQYF.

This clonotype showed up just a few times. The V call is TRBV5-1, the J call TRBJ2-2; D uncertain. Germline CDR1 reads SGHRS; CDR2 reads YFSETQ. V was shortened by 5 bases and J by 4 bases, with 15 bases between the two germline ends. The CDR3 sequence is 15 residues long. The CDR3 nucleotides read TGCGCCAGCAGGCTCTCAACCTCCGGCACCGGGGAGCTGTTTTTT. It specifies CASRLSTSGTGELFF. The complete variable domain, with remaining parts taken from reference TRBV5-1 and TRBJ2-2, reads KAGVTQTPRYLIKTRGQQVTLSCSPISGHRSVSWYQQTPGQGLQFLFEYFSETQRNKGNFPGRFSGRQFSNSRSEMNVSTLELGDSALYLCASRLSTSGTGELFFGEGSRLTVL.

DNA of the CDR3: TGTGCCAGCAGACCCGTTTTGACTAGCGGCAACTACAATGAGCAGTTCTTC. Translated, it gives CASRPVLTSGNYNEQFF. This chain links TRBV7-9 with TRBJ2-1; 9 bases agree with TRBD2. The CDR3 is 17 amino acids. Looked up from germline, CDR1 is SEHNR and CDR2 is FQNEAQ (reference sequence). J lost 3 bases, V lost 6 bases, and 12 bases had no gene match.

The chain uses TRBV5-1 and TRBJ2-6; D ambiguous. This CDR3 contains 15 residues. Germline V gives CDR1 SGHRS, CDR2 YFSETQ. Trimming pared 4 bases from V and 6 bases from J, leaving 14 bases between. The CDR3 nucleotides are TGCGCCAGCAGCCTCAGCCCCGAAGTGGCCAACGTCCTGACTTTC. It specifies CASSLSPEVANVLTF. Using reference TRBV5-1 and TRBJ2-6 for the parts outside the CDR3, the full variable domain is KAGVTQTPRYLIKTRGQQVTLSCSPISGHRSVSWYQQTPGQGLQFLFEYFSETQRNKGNFPGRFSGRQFSNSRSEMNVSTLELGDSALYLCASSLSPEVANVLTFGAGSRLTVL.

The genes are TRBV15 and TRBJ1-2; D is ambiguous. Germline V gene lookup returns CDR1 LNHNV and CDR2 YYDKDF (reference sequence). Trimming took off 4 bases at V and 5 bases at J, with 17 bases between the two ends. This CDR3 comprises 15 residues. The DNA for the CDR3 is TGTGCCACCAGCACTGTGAACCCCGGGGATTATGGCTACACCTTC. It translates to CATSTVNPGDYGYTF. Full variable domain (missing parts from reference TRBV15 and TRBJ1-2): DAMVIQNPRYQVTQFGKPVTLSCSQTLNHNVMYWYQQKSSQAPKLLFHYYDKDFNNEADTPDNFQSRRPNTSFCFLDIRSPGLGDTAMYLCATSTVNPGDYGYTFGSGTRLTVV.

The chain joins TRBV10-1 to TRBJ2-5, with unresolved D. The CDR3 extends over 13 amino acids. Germline assignment: CDR1 WNHNN and CDR2 SYGVQD (reference sequence). The V end was cut by 5 bases, the J end by 1 base, with 8 bases between. CDR3 loop: CASSRSVQETQYF. In DNA form, the CDR3 reads TGCGCCAGCAGTCGGTCAGTCCAAGAGACCCAGTACTTC.

The rearrangement uses TRBV7-3 and TRBJ1-1, with D perhaps matching TRBD1 (5 bases). CDR3 length: 13 residues. V was trimmed by 0 bases and J by 10 bases, leaving 12 bases between them. CDR1 is SGHTA, CDR2 FQGTGA, per germline. CDR3 region: CASSLTGPMGAFF. CDR3 coding DNA: TGTGCCAGCAGCTTAACGGGACCTATGGGAGCTTTCTTT.

This clonotype was observed a few times. The junction departs from the called germline gene at one end, perhaps through a read error. The chain has TRBV10-3 and TRBJ1-1, with D unclear. Germline V gene data show CDR1 as ENHRY and CDR2 as SYGVKD. The CDR3 is made up of 12 amino acids. Written as DNA, the CDR3 is TGTGCCATCAGACCAACGACGGAGGTTCAGATCTTT. It specifies CAIRPTTEVQIF.

The chain is built from TRBV12-3 or TRBV12-4 and TRBJ2-2; no firm D call. This CDR3 has 14 residues. Between the trimmed V and J ends, which lost 3 bases and 4 bases, there was a span of 9 bases. CDR3 DNA sequence: TGTGCCAGCAGTTTTTGGTCAGGCACCGGGGAGCTGTTTTTT. Translating it yields CASSFWSGTGELFF.

This clonotype occurred a few times. The V call is TRBV20-1, the J call TRBJ2-5, with a tentative D call TRBD1 (6 bases). The CDR3 contains 14 residues. The ends were cut back, 0 bases at V and 5 bases at J, with 13 bases in the middle. The germline CDR1 and CDR2 sequences are DFQATT and SNEGSKA (reference sequence). CDR3 residues: CSARDHRRGETQYF. The CDR3 nucleotides are TGCAGTGCTAGAGATCACAGAAGGGGGGAGACCCAGTACTTC.

In this sample, this clonotype turned up many times. V is TRBV10-3 and J is TRBJ1-5; D is possibly TRBD1 (5 bases). The CDR3 loop spans 12 amino acids. Per the germline V gene, CDR1 is ENHRY and CDR2 is SYGVKD. V dropped 10 bases and J dropped 4 bases, with 11 bases sitting between them. The CDR3 spells CATGANNQPQHF. The DNA of the CDR3 is TGTGCCACCGGGGCCAATAATCAGCCCCAGCATTTT.

This clonotype was counted at least ten times. The chain employs TRBV19 and TRBJ2-2; 8 positions match TRBD1. V shed 6 bases and J 5 bases; nucleotides not matched to a gene: 8. This CDR3 is 15 amino acids long. The germline gives CDR1 LNHDA, CDR2 SQIVND (reference sequence). This chain's CDR3 is CASRVQGAETGELFF. The CDR3 coding sequence is TGTGCCAGTAGAGTCCAGGGGGCTGAAACCGGGGAGCTGTTTTTT.